This TCR beta chain was captured by sequencing in a study of T cell repertoires in cytomegalovirus infection. Study as a whole: Well-studied HLA-B-restricted CMV epitopes were used in the study alongside recently identified HLA-C-restricted ones.

Germline V gene sequence: CDR1 DFQATT, CDR2 SNEGSKA (reference sequence). V was pared by 6 bases and J by 2 bases, with 10 bases between. CDR3 size: 12 residues. TCRdb itself ran the reads through MiXCR, one entry per CDR3 protein. The sample holds about 330,000 distinct CDR3 sequences, 34% seen once. In this sample, this clonotype turned up once. Its antigen is as yet unknown. The starting material was cultured PBMCs, obtained from culture after CMV antigen stimulation. This sequence joins TRBV20-1 and TRBJ1-2, with TRBD1 as a possible D gene (6 bases). The TCR was taken from a human donor in good health (CMV status not recorded). Some clones in this sample may be carry-over from other donors' samples. CDR3 sequence: CSASDRNYGYTF. The CDR3 nucleotides are TGCAGTGCCTCCGACAGGAACTATGGCTACACCTTC.